Each of the 2 T cell receptor beta chains below was sequenced from the same sample in a study of T cells after yellow fever vaccination. TCRdb reanalysed the 5' RACE reads using MiXCR and keeps one entry per CDR3 protein. The sample shows just over 300,000 distinct CDR3 sequences, roughly 3.5% of them seen only once. This sample comprised PBMCs, obtained on the day of the yellow fever booster vaccination. These receptors originate from a man younger than 30 who received the YFV17D yellow fever vaccine.

The chain links TRBV7-9 to TRBJ2-1; TRBD2 matches at 7 bases. CDR3 size: 19 residues. Unmatched junction bases numbered 19, after V lost 4 bases and J lost 4 bases. CDR1 is SEHNR, CDR2 FQNEAQ, per germline (reference sequence). CDR3 sequence: CASSSFEPWGREGYNEQFF. CDR3 nucleotides: TGTGCCAGCAGCTCCTTCGAGCCATGGGGCAGGGAGGGGTACAATGAGCAGTTCTTC.

V and J are TRBV29-1 and TRBJ2-7; a weak D match, TRBD2 (5 bases). Germline CDR1 is SQVTM and CDR2 is ANQGSEA. V dropped 5 bases and J dropped 5 bases, with 19 bases sitting between them. CDR3 length: 14 residues. Here the CDR3 reads CSVKGLAIINEQYF. DNA of the CDR3: TGCAGCGTTAAAGGACTGGCGATCATCAACGAGCAGTACTTC.